This entry lists 25 T cell receptor beta chains sequenced from one sample in a study of blood T cell repertoires in COVID-19. The assay was immunoSEQ multiplex PCR, and TCRdb's table has in-frame clones only and misses some. The repertoire holds tens of thousands of clones, around 84% seen once, with 1.5% to 2% in the top ten. Sequences were obtained from peripheral blood. The receptors shown here come from a man aged 50 to 59 with acute or convalescent COVID-19.

The rearrangement uses TRBV10-3 and TRBJ2-3; 9 nucleotides align to TRBD1. Germline V gives CDR1 ENHRY, CDR2 SYGVKD. The V and J ends lost 7 bases and 11 bases, in that order; junction bases with no gene match: 10. This CDR3 comprises 13 residues. CDR3 coding DNA: TGTGCCATCAATAGCCCGGGACAGGGAAGGCAGTATTTT. Translating gives CAINSPGQGRQYF.

The chain joins TRBV5-1 to TRBJ1-2; TRBD1 matches 10 bases. Germline assignment: CDR1 SGHRS and CDR2 YFSETQ. Germline trimming cut 7 bases from V and 2 bases from J; bases unmatched to any gene: 8. The CDR3 has 15 residues. The DNA for the CDR3 is TGCGCCAGCGGACCGGGGACAGGGGCGAACTATGGCTACACCTTC. This translates into CASGPGTGANYGYTF.

The chain couples TRBV7-6 to TRBJ2-3; 7 nucleotides align to TRBD2. Per the germline V gene, CDR1 is SGHVS and CDR2 is FNYEAQ. The V segment lost 2 bases and the J segment 1 base; nucleotides outside the gene matches: 3. This CDR3 spans 15 amino acids. CDR3 nucleotide sequence: TGTGCCAGCAGCTTATTTACTAGCGGCACAGATACGCAGTATTTT. This translates into CASSLFTSGTDTQYF.

This clone has more than one count but fewer than ten. The V and J genes are TRBV19 and TRBJ2-7; possibly TRBD2 for D (5 bases). The CDR3 extends over 11 amino acids. CDR1 and CDR2 (germline): LNHDA, SQIVND (reference sequence). The V gene lost 6 bases and the J gene lost 7 bases, with 10 bases spanning the gap. The CDR3 DNA sequence: TGTGCCAGTAGCTGGAGAGGGGAGCAGTACTTC. It encodes CASSWRGEQYF.

CDR3 residues: CATSDRLAGVYNEQFF. Here the CDR3 DNA reads TGTGCCACCAGTGACCGACTAGCGGGGGTCTACAATGAGCAGTTCTTC. The V call is TRBV24-1, the J call TRBJ2-1; 12 bases are a match to TRBD2. The CDR3 extends over 16 amino acids. Unmatched junction bases numbered 3, after V lost 4 bases and J lost 3 bases. Germline V gene sequence: CDR1 KGHDR, CDR2 SFDVKD.

The chain recombines TRBV28 with TRBJ1-2, with D maybe TRBD1 (6 bases). Germline values: CDR1 MDHEN, CDR2 SYDVKM. V was trimmed by 6 bases and J by 8 bases, leaving 16 bases between them. CDR3 length: 13 residues. The CDR3 nucleotides read TGTGCCAGCAGCCTCCTCAGGGGATACGGCTACACCTTC. This encodes CASSLLRGYGYTF.

The rearrangement uses TRBV28 and TRBJ1-2; D perhaps matches TRBD1 (5 bases). Germline CDR1 and CDR2: MDHEN and SYDVKM. V was shortened by 5 bases and J by 5 bases, with 15 bases between the two germline ends. The CDR3 is 14 amino acids. The CDR3: CASSLLGQLYGYTF. As DNA, the CDR3 is TGTGCCAGCAGTCTTCTCGGACAACTATATGGCTACACCTTC.

V gene TRBV2 combines with J gene TRBJ2-1, with TRBD2 matching 12 bases. The CDR3 spans 16 residues. V trimming: 5 bases; J trimming: 11 bases; junction bases outside the gene matches: 13. Germline V gene data show CDR1 as SNHLY and CDR2 as FYNNEI. In DNA, the CDR3 is TGTGCCAGCAGTTCCATGGGACTAGCGGGCGGGGTGAAGCAGTTCTTC. It is translated as CASSSMGLAGGVKQFF.

By frequency in the sample, this clone is medium-sized (0.01 to 0.1%). The chain links TRBV5-1 to TRBJ2-7, with 9 positions matching TRBD1. Unmatched junction bases numbered 14, after V lost 4 bases and J lost 6 bases. The CDR3 runs 16 residues. Germline assignment: CDR1 SGHRS and CDR2 YFSETQ. CDR3 protein: CASSQPGTGKLTEQYF. The DNA for the CDR3 is TGCGCCAGCAGCCAGCCGGGGACAGGGAAATTAACCGAGCAGTACTTC. Complete variable domain (other parts from reference TRBV5-1 and TRBJ2-7): KAGVTQTPRYLIKTRGQQVTLSCSPISGHRSVSWYQQTPGQGLQFLFEYFSETQRNKGNFPGRFSGRQFSNSRSEMNVSTLELGDSALYLCASSQPGTGKLTEQYFGPGTRLTVT.

The chain couples TRBV5-1 to TRBJ1-6; 7 bases fit TRBD1. This CDR3 is 15 amino acids long. Looked up from germline, CDR1 is SGHRS and CDR2 is YFSETQ. The ends lost 4 bases at V and 7 bases at J; junction bases unmatched: 8. The CDR3 sequence is CASSKSGTENSPLHF. The CDR3 bases are TGCGCCAGCAGCAAATCCGGGACAGAAAATTCACCCCTCCACTTT.

The chain employs TRBV28 and TRBJ2-7; no clear D. The CDR3 runs to 14 residues. CDR1 MDHEN and CDR2 SYDVKM come from the germline V gene. The V and J ends lost 3 bases and 5 bases respectively, with 14 bases between them. The CDR3 sequence is CASSLRQGLDEQYF. The CDR3 DNA reads TGTGCCAGCAGTTTGAGACAAGGTCTGGACGAGCAGTACTTC.

The chain recombines TRBV6-5 with TRBJ1-4; 7 nucleotides line up with TRBD1. The CDR3 covers 14 residues. The V gene end was trimmed by 5 bases and the J gene end by 8 bases; junction bases not matched to a gene: 8. Germline CDR1 is MNHEY and CDR2 is SVGAGI. In DNA form, the CDR3 reads TGTGCCAGCAGTCCTACAGGGGAACGGGAAAAACTGTTTTTT. This encodes CASSPTGEREKLFF.

This chain connects TRBV4-2 to TRBJ1-4; D unclear. The CDR3 is 16 amino acids. V lost 0 bases to trimming and J lost 8 bases, with 16 bases between them. Per the germline V gene, CDR1 is LGHNA and CDR2 is YNFKEQ. DNA of the CDR3: TGTGCCAGCAGCCAAGATTGGCAGGTGGCTCCCGAAAAACTGTTTTTT. Encoded protein: CASSQDWQVAPEKLFF.

The chain is built from TRBV3-1 (or the pseudogene TRBV3-2) and TRBJ1-2; 12 bases map to TRBD1. The CDR3 consists of 15 residues. The V gene's germline CDR1 is LGHDT and CDR2 YNNKEL (reference sequence). After removal of 4 bases from V and 4 bases from J, the junction contained 4 bases not matched to a gene. The CDR3 DNA follows: TGTGCCAGCAGCCGAGGGACAGGGGGCGGCTATGGCTACACCTTC. As protein: CASSRGTGGGYGYTF.

This chain links TRBV19 with TRBJ1-5, with 9 bases matching TRBD1. This CDR3 has 16 amino acids. Germline CDR1 LNHDA, CDR2 SQIVND (reference sequence). V dropped 5 bases and J dropped 1; count of bases not matched to a gene: 6. This chain's CDR3 is CASSPRTGASNQPQHF. In nucleotides, the CDR3 is TGTGCCAGTAGTCCTCGGACAGGGGCGAGCAATCAGCCCCAGCATTTT.

This clone occurred a few times. The V gene is TRBV7-2, the J gene TRBJ2-1; tentative D call: TRBD1 (8 bases). Germline V gene lookup returns CDR1 SGHTA and CDR2 FQGNSA. V was trimmed by 5 bases and J by 10 bases, leaving 18 bases between them. This CDR3 has 14 residues. The CDR3 region has the DNA TGTGCCAGCAGCCCGACAGGGGTGGGGGGGGAGCAGTTCTTC. Protein sequence: CASSPTGVGGEQFF.

The rearrangement joins TRBV27 to TRBJ2-5, with TRBD2 matching 9 bases. Germline V CDR1 and CDR2: MNHEY, SMNVEV (reference sequence). The V gene end was trimmed by 5 bases and the J gene end by 0 bases; junction bases not matched to a gene: 10. The CDR3 runs to 17 residues. CDR3 in DNA: TGTGCCAGCAGTCCCCGGATAGCGGGGGCCAACCAAGAGACCCAGTACTTC. Encoded protein: CASSPRIAGANQETQYF.

The chain joins TRBV4-1 to TRBJ1-1; 8 bases align to TRBD1. Trimming cost V 2 bases and J 4 bases; bases outside gene matches: 0. Germline CDR1 and CDR2: MGHRA and YSYEKL. The CDR3 is made up of 13 amino acids. CDR3 loop: CASSQQGATEAFF. CDR3 nucleotide sequence: TGCGCCAGCAGCCAACAGGGGGCCACTGAAGCTTTCTTT.

CDR3 DNA: TGTGCCAGCAGCTCCGGGACTAGCATCATGGAGACCCAGTACTTC. This sequence encodes CASSSGTSIMETQYF. This sequence joins TRBV7-9 and TRBJ2-5, with 9 bases identical to TRBD2. The J segment lost 5 bases and the V segment lost 4 bases, leaving 8 bases of the junction unmatched. The CDR3 is 15 amino acids. The V gene's germline CDR1 is SEHNR and CDR2 FQNEAQ (reference sequence).

The genes are TRBV7-8 and TRBJ2-3, with D tentatively TRBD2 (6 bases). Trimming took off 7 bases at V and 3 bases at J, with 8 bases between the two ends. Germline V gives CDR1 SGHVS, CDR2 FQNEAQ. There are 12 residues in the CDR3. CDR3 residues: CASNRETDTQYF. DNA for the CDR3: TGTGCCAGCAACCGGGAGACAGATACGCAGTATTTT.

CDR3 in amino acids: CASSLGTGGELFF. Written as DNA, the CDR3 is TGTGCCAGCAGTTTAGGGACAGGCGGGGAGCTGTTTTTT. The rearrangement joins TRBV12-3 or TRBV12-4 to TRBJ2-2, with 7 nucleotides matching TRBD1. V trimming: 1 base; J trimming: 7 bases; junction bases outside the gene matches: 0. This CDR3 has 13 residues.

The V call is TRBV20-1, the J call TRBJ1-5; a possible D gene is TRBD1 (5 bases). The CDR3 has 12 residues. V lost 3 bases to trimming and J lost 6 bases, with 9 bases between them. The germline V gene encodes CDR1 DFQATT and CDR2 SNEGSKA (reference sequence). The CDR3 sequence is CSASKGAQPQHF. CDR3 DNA sequence: TGCAGTGCTAGTAAAGGGGCTCAGCCCCAGCATTTT.

This chain connects TRBV6-4 to TRBJ2-4, with TRBD2 matching over 12 bases. The germline V gene encodes CDR1 MRHNA and CDR2 SNTAGT. This CDR3 region has 16 residues. Germline trimming cut 7 bases from V and 1 base from J; bases unmatched to any gene: 5. The chain's CDR3 is CASTSGRAGAKNIQYF. Written as DNA, the CDR3 is TGTGCCAGCACTAGCGGGAGGGCCGGGGCCAAAAACATTCAGTACTTC.

CDR3 in DNA: TGCGCCAGCACCTCGGGGACAGGGGCATATGGCTACACCTTC. It translates to CASTSGTGAYGYTF. V gene TRBV5-1 combines with J gene TRBJ1-2; 10 nucleotides align to TRBD1. The ends lost 6 bases at V and 5 bases at J; junction bases unmatched: 7. This CDR3 is 14 amino acids long. Germline V CDR1 and CDR2: SGHRS, YFSETQ. Complete variable domain (other parts from reference TRBV5-1 and TRBJ1-2): KAGVTQTPRYLIKTRGQQVTLSCSPISGHRSVSWYQQTPGQGLQFLFEYFSETQRNKGNFPGRFSGRQFSNSRSEMNVSTLELGDSALYLCASTSGTGAYGYTFGSGTRLTVV.

This chain links TRBV28 with TRBJ2-5; the D gene is possibly TRBD1 (5 bases). This CDR3 region has 14 residues. Trimming pared 4 bases from V and 5 bases from J, leaving 14 bases between. Germline V gene sequence: CDR1 MDHEN, CDR2 SYDVKM. CDR3 in DNA: TGTGCCAGCAGTTATAGCCAGGGCTTGGAGACCCAGTACTTC. The encoded protein is CASSYSQGLETQYF.